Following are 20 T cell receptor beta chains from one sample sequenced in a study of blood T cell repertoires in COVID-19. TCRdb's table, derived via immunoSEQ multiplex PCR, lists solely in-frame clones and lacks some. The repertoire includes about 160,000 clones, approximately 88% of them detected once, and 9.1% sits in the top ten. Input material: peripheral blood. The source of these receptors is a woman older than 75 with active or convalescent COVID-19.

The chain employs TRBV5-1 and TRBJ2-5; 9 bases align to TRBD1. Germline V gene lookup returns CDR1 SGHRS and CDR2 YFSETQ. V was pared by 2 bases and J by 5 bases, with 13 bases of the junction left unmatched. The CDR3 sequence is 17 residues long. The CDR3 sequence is CASSFPGQGSTRETQYF. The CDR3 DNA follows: TGCGCCAGCAGCTTTCCGGGACAGGGCTCCACCAGGGAGACCCAGTACTTC.

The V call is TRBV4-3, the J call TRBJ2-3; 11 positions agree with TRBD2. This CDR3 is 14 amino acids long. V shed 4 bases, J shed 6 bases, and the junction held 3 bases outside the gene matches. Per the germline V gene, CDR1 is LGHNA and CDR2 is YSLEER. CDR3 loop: CASSPLAGADTQYF. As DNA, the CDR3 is TGCGCCAGCAGCCCACTAGCGGGGGCCGATACGCAGTATTTT.

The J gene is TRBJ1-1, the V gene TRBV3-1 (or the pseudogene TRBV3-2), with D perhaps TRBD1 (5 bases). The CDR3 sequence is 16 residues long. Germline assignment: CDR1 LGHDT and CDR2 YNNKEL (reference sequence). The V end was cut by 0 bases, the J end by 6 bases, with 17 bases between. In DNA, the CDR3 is TGTGCCAGCAGCCAAGATCATGGGGCTCGGAGCGCTGAAGCTTTCTTT. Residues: CASSQDHGARSAEAFF.

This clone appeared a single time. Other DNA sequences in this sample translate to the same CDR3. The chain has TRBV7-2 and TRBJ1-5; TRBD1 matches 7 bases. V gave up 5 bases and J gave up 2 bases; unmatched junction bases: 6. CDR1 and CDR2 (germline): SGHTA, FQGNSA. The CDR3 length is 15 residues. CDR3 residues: CASSLQGSGNQPQHF. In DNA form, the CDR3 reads TGTGCCAGCAGCCTACAGGGGTCGGGCAATCAGCCCCAGCATTTT. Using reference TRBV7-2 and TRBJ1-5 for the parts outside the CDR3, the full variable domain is GAGVSQSPSNKVTEKGKDVELRCDPISGHTALYWYRQSLGQGLEFLIYFQGNSAPDKSGLPSDRFSAERTGGSVSTLTIQRTQQEDSAVYLCASSLQGSGNQPQHFGDGTRLSIL.

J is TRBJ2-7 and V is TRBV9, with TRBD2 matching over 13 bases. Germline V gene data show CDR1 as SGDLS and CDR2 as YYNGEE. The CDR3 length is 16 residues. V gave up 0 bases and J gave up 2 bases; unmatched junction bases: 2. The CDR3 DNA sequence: TGTGCCAGCAGCGTAGGGGGACTAGCGGGGACCTACGAGCAGTACTTC. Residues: CASSVGGLAGTYEQYF.

CDR3 nucleotide sequence: TGTGCCAGCAGCGTAGAAGAAGGGGTCTATGGCTACACCTTC. It is translated as CASSVEEGVYGYTF. The chain uses TRBV9 and TRBJ1-2, with TRBD1 as a possible D gene (5 bases). The CDR3 runs to 14 residues. Germline V gene data show CDR1 as SGDLS and CDR2 as YYNGEE. The ends were cut back, 0 bases at V and 4 bases at J, with 10 bases in the middle.

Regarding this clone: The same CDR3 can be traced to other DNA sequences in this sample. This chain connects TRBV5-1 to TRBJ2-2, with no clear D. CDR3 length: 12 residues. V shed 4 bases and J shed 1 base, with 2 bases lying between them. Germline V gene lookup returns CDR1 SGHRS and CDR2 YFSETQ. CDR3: CASSQNTGELFF. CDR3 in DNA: TGCGCCAGCAGCCAGAACACCGGGGAGCTGTTTTTT.

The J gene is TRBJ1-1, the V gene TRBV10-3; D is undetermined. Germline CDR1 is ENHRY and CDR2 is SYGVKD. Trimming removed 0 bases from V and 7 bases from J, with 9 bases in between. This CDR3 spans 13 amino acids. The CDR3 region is CAISESSIHEAFF. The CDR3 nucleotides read TGTGCCATCAGTGAGTCTTCCATTCATGAAGCTTTCTTT.

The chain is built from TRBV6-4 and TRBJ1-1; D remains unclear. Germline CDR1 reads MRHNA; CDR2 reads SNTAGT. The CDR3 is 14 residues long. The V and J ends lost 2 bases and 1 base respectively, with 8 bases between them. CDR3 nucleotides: TGTGCCAGCAGTGACGGTGGGCGGAACACTGAAGCTTTCTTT. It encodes CASSDGGRNTEAFF.

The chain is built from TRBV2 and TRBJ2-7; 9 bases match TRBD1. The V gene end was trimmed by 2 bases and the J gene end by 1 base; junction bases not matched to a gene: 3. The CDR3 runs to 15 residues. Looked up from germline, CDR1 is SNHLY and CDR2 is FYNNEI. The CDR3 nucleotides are TGTGCCAGCAGTGAAACGGGACAGGGATCCTACGAGCAGTACTTC. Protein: CASSETGQGSYEQYF.

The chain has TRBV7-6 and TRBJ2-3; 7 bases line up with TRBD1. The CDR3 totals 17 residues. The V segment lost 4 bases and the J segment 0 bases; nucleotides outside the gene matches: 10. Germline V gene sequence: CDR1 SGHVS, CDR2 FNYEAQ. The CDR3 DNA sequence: TGTGCCAGCAGCTCGTCGAAGGACAGGACTAGCACAGATACGCAGTATTTT. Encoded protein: CASSSSKDRTSTDTQYF.

CDR3 amino acids: CASSSGTTSSYEQYF. In nucleotides, the CDR3 is TGTGCCAGCAGTTCCGGGACAACTAGCTCCTACGAGCAGTACTTC. The chain recombines TRBV6-1 with TRBJ2-7, with D possibly matching TRBD1 (6 bases). This CDR3 has 15 amino acids. The ends were cut back, 5 bases at V and 0 bases at J, with 14 bases in the middle. The germline V gene has CDR1 MNHNS and CDR2 SASEGT.

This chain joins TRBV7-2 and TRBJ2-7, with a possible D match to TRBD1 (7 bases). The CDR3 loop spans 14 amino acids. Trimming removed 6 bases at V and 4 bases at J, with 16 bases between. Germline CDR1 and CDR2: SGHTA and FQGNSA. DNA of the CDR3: TGTGCCAGCAGTTGGGGACAGCGGGCATACGAGCAGTACTTC. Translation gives CASSWGQRAYEQYF.

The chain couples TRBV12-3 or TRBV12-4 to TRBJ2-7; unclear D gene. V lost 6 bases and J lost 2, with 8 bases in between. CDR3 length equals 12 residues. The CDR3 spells CASRTDTYEQYF. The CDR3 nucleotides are TGTGCCAGCAGAACAGATACCTACGAGCAGTACTTC.

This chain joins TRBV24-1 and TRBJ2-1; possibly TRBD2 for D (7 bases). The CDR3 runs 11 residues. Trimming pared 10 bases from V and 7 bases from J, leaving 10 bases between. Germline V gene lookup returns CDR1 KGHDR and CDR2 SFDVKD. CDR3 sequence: CATGRGNEQFF. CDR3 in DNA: TGTGCCACGGGGAGGGGGAATGAGCAGTTCTTC.

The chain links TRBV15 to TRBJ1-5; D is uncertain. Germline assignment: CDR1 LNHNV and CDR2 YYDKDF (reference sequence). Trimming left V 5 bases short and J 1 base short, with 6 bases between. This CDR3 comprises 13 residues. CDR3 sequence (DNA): TGTGCCACCAGCGTGGAGAGCAATCAGCCCCAGCATTTT. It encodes CATSVESNQPQHF. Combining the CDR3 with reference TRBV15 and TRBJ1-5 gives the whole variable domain DAMVIQNPRYQVTQFGKPVTLSCSQTLNHNVMYWYQQKSSQAPKLLFHYYDKDFNNEADTPDNFQSRRPNTSFCFLDIRSPGLGDTAMYLCATSVESNQPQHFGDGTRLSIL.

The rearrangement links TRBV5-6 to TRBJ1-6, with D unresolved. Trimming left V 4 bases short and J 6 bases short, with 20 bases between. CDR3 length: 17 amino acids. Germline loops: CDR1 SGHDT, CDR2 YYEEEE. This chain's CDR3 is CASSPASRQRLNSPLHF. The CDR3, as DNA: TGTGCCAGCAGCCCCGCGTCACGTCAGAGGCTTAATTCACCCCTCCACTTT.

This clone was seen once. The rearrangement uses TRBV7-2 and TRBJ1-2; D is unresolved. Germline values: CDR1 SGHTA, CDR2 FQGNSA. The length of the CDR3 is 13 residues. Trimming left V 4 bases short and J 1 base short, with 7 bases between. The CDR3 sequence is CASSSDNNYGYTF. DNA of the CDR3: TGTGCCAGCAGCTCAGACAATAACTATGGCTACACCTTC.

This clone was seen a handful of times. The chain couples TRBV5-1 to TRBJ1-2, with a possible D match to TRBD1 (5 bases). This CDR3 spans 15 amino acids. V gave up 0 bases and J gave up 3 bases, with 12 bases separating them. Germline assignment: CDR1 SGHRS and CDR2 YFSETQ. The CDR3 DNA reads TGCGCCAGCAGCTTGGATAGACCGGGGGACTATGGCTACACCTTC. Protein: CASSLDRPGDYGYTF.

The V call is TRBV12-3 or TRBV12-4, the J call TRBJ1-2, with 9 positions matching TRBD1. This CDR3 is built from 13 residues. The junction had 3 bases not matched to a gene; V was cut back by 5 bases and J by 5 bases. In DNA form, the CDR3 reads TGTGCCAGCAGTGTACAGGGGGCGTATGGCTACACCTTC. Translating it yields CASSVQGAYGYTF.